Listed here are 28 T cell receptor beta chains from one sample, sequenced in a study of OX40 agonist ivuxolimab in advanced cancers. Data came from immunoSEQ multiplex PCR; TCRdb stores just in-frame clones and leaves some out. Among fewer than 6,000 clones listed, 55% to 75% were seen once. This sample comprised CD4+ or CD8+ T cells sorted from blood, obtained in a trial of the OX40 agonist ivuxolimab. These receptors were collected from an adult with an advanced solid tumor such as melanoma, head and neck, liver or kidney cancer.

The chain joins TRBV6-6 to TRBJ2-2; 7 bases line up with TRBD2. The CDR3 is 16 residues long. CDR1 and CDR2 (germline): MNHNY, SVGAGI (reference sequence). After removal of 3 bases from V and 6 bases from J, the junction contained 10 bases not matched to a gene. For the CDR3, the DNA is TGTGCCAGCAGTTATCTGGCGGGAGTAGGTGCCGGGGAGCTGTTTTTT. Translation gives CASSYLAGVGAGELFF.

CDR3 sequence reads: CASSISGGAEGYEQYF. Written as DNA, the CDR3 is TGCGCCAGCAGCATCTCGGGGGGGGCGGAGGGGTACGAGCAGTACTTC. The J gene is TRBJ2-7, the V gene TRBV4-1; TRBD2 aligns across 8 bases. This CDR3 region has 16 residues. Germline CDR1 is MGHRA and CDR2 is YSYEKL. With 5 bases clipped from V and 4 bases from J, the junction kept 13 bases outside the gene matches.

The chain couples TRBV6-4 to TRBJ2-2; 7 bases map to TRBD2. Per germline, CDR1 MRHNA and CDR2 SNTAGT. The CDR3 is 16 residues long. The ends lost 0 bases at V and 0 bases at J; junction bases unmatched: 1. In DNA, the CDR3 is TGTGCCAGCAGTGACTCAGGGACTACGAACACCGGGGAGCTGTTTTTT. This codes for CASSDSGTTNTGELFF.

This chain uses TRBV9 with TRBJ1-5, with 7 positions matching TRBD1. V shed 3 bases and J 9 bases; nucleotides not matched to a gene: 9. The CDR3 is made up of 14 amino acids. Germline V gene lookup returns CDR1 SGDLS and CDR2 YYNGEE. The CDR3 loop is CASSAGQDLWPQHF. CDR3 bases: TGTGCCAGCAGCGCAGGACAGGATTTATGGCCCCAGCATTTT.

The sample holds a few counts of this clone. CDR3 nucleotides: TGTGCCAGCAGCCACGGGGAGACGGAGTACTTC. Amino acids: CASSHGETEYF. The chain links TRBV5-6 to TRBJ2-7, with D possibly TRBD2 on 5 matching bases. V was trimmed by 4 bases and J by 11 bases, leaving 13 bases between them. The CDR3 is 11 amino acids. Germline V gene lookup returns CDR1 SGHDT and CDR2 YYEEEE.

This rearrangement joins TRBV20-1 to TRBJ2-7; D ambiguous. Trimming shortened V by 3 bases and J by 3 bases, and 6 bases separated the two germline ends. CDR1 is DFQATT and CDR2 is SNEGSKA in the germline V gene (reference sequence). This CDR3 spans 11 amino acids. The CDR3 protein is CSARIDYEQYF. The CDR3 DNA sequence: TGCAGTGCTAGGATAGACTACGAGCAGTACTTC.

CDR3 protein: CASSLEGGWGDLLPSGYNEQFF. CDR3 bases: TGTGCCAGCAGCTTAGAGGGGGGATGGGGGGACCTTCTTCCTTCTGGCTACAATGAGCAGTTCTTC. The chain links TRBV7-6 to TRBJ2-1; TRBD1 or TRBD2 may be the D gene (6 bases each). CDR3 size: 22 residues. Germline assignment: CDR1 SGHVS and CDR2 FNYEAQ. The V and J ends lost 1 base and 3 bases respectively, with 31 bases between them.

V gene TRBV9 combines with J gene TRBJ2-1, with 8 nucleotides matching TRBD2. V was clipped by 0 bases and J by 8 bases; unmatched bases: 4. Germline CDR1 reads SGDLS; CDR2 reads YYNGEE. The CDR3 contains 14 residues. CDR3 amino acids: CASSVAGGSDEQFF. Written as DNA, the CDR3 is TGTGCCAGCAGCGTAGCGGGAGGGAGTGATGAGCAGTTCTTC. The full variable domain, completed using reference TRBV9 and TRBJ2-1, is DSGVTQTPKHLITATGQRVTLRCSPRSGDLSVYWYQQSLDQGLQFLIQYYNGEERAKGNILERFSAQQFPDLHSELNLSSLELGDSALYFCASSVAGGSDEQFFGPGTRLTVL.

The J gene is TRBJ2-3, the V gene TRBV28, with D possibly matching TRBD2 (6 bases). Trimming pared 2 bases from V and 0 bases from J, leaving 12 bases between. CDR1 is MDHEN and CDR2 is SYDVKM in the germline V gene. This CDR3 contains 16 residues. The CDR3 protein is CASSLASDSSTDTQYF. CDR3 in DNA: TGTGCCAGCAGTTTAGCTAGCGACTCTAGCACAGATACGCAGTATTTT.

The chain combines TRBV6-5 with TRBJ2-7, with D maybe TRBD2 (6 bases). Deletions cut 9 bases from V and 7 bases from J, with 19 bases between. The CDR3 has 13 residues. Germline lookup yields CDR1 MNHEY and CDR2 SVGAGI. CDR3 sequence (DNA): TGTGCCAGTTCGGGAGACTGGTCGCGGGAGCAGTACTTC. This gives the protein CASSGDWSREQYF.

This clone appeared once. V usage is TRBV4-3 and J usage is TRBJ2-5; tentatively, D is TRBD1 (6 bases). CDR3 size: 15 residues. Germline CDR1 LGHNA, CDR2 YSLEER. The V and J ends lost 0 bases and 5 bases respectively, with 13 bases between them. CDR3 sequence (DNA): TGCGCCAGCAGCCAAGATAGCAGGGGCTGGGAGACCCAGTACTTC. Translation: CASSQDSRGWETQYF.

V is TRBV7-9 and J is TRBJ2-7, with a weak D call TRBD2 (7 bases). The V gene's germline CDR1 is SEHNR and CDR2 FQNEAQ (reference sequence). The V end was cut by 4 bases, the J end by 2 bases, with 12 bases between. This CDR3 spans 14 amino acids. The DNA for the CDR3 is TGTGCCAGCAGCTCGGGGGGCGAACCCTACGAGCAGTACTTC. This sequence encodes CASSSGGEPYEQYF. The full variable domain, its missing parts supplied by reference TRBV7-9 and TRBJ2-7, is DTGVSQNPRHKITKRGQNVTFRCDPISEHNRLYWYRQTLGQGPEFLTYFQNEAQLEKSRLLSDRFSAERPKGSFSTLEIQRTEQGDSAMYLCASSSGGEPYEQYFGPGTRLTVT.

The V gene is TRBV4-1, the J gene TRBJ1-5; tentatively, D is TRBD1 (5 bases). This CDR3 has 17 amino acids. Trimming stripped 4 bases from V and 0 bases from J, with 16 bases between. Germline V gene lookup returns CDR1 MGHRA and CDR2 YSYEKL. The chain's CDR3 is CASSRDGRSYSNQPQHF. CDR3 DNA: TGCGCCAGCAGCCGGGACGGACGGTCCTATAGCAATCAGCCCCAGCATTTT.

This chain connects TRBV27 to TRBJ2-1; the D gene is possibly TRBD2 (6 bases). V shed 10 bases and J shed 6 bases, with 19 bases lying between them. Per the germline V gene, CDR1 is MNHEY and CDR2 is SMNVEV (reference sequence). This CDR3 region has 14 residues. As DNA, the CDR3 is TGTGCCACAAGAAGCGGGTGGCCTGGCAATGAGCAGTTCTTC. Encoded protein: CATRSGWPGNEQFF.

In this sample, this clone turned up once. Its ends do not fully match the called genes, so a read error is possible. The genes are TRBV29-1 and TRBJ2-3, with TRBD1 identical over 7 bases. This CDR3 region has 15 residues. Germline CDR1 reads SQVTM; CDR2 reads ANQGSEA. CDR3 protein: CPLSLSAGGTDTQYF. In DNA form, the CDR3 reads TGTCCCCTCTCCCTCTCTGCAGGGGGAACAGATACGCAGTATTTT.

The chain employs TRBV11-2 and TRBJ2-2, with 11 bases that match TRBD2. V lost 6 bases, J lost 1 base, and 1 base stayed unmatched. This CDR3 is 15 amino acids long. Germline V gene sequence: CDR1 SGHAT, CDR2 FQNNGV. CDR3 loop: CASSTSGRNTGELFF. The CDR3 region has the DNA TGTGCCAGCAGTACTAGCGGGAGGAACACCGGGGAGCTGTTTTTT.

In its sample, this clone was seen a few times. This chain joins TRBV7-9 and TRBJ1-1; 8 bases align to TRBD1. Germline assignment: CDR1 SEHNR and CDR2 FQNEAQ (reference sequence). This CDR3 is 16 amino acids long. V lost 1 base and J lost 6; bases outside the gene matches: 10. Written as DNA, the CDR3 is TGTGCCAGCAGCTTAGGGCAGGGGGCCTCAAGGGCTGAAGCTTTCTTT. It codes for CASSLGQGASRAEAFF.

The chain has TRBV30 and TRBJ2-7, with 8 bases fitting TRBD1. This CDR3 is built from 11 residues. With 1 base clipped from V and 12 bases from J, the junction kept 5 bases outside the gene matches. In germline, CDR1 is GTSNPN, CDR2 SVGIG (reference sequence). DNA for the CDR3: TGTGCCTGGAGTGGCCGACAGGGGATGTACTTC. Protein: CAWSGRQGMYF. Combining the CDR3 with reference TRBV30 and TRBJ2-7 gives the whole variable domain SQTIHQWPATLVQPVGSPLSLECTVEGTSNPNLYWYRQAAGRGLQLLFYSVGIGQISSEVPQNLSASRPQDRQFILSSKKLLLSDSGFYLCAWSGRQGMYFGPGTRLTVT.

This chain joins TRBV9 and TRBJ2-1; D not certain. The V gene lost 3 bases and the J gene lost 6 bases, with 7 bases spanning the gap. CDR3 length equals 12 residues. Per the germline V gene, CDR1 is SGDLS and CDR2 is YYNGEE. Here the CDR3 reads CASSGYGNEQFF. The CDR3, as DNA: TGTGCCAGCAGCGGTTACGGCAATGAGCAGTTCTTC.

The rearrangement joins TRBV19 to TRBJ1-3; D is undetermined. Between the trimmed V and J ends, which lost 9 bases and 4 bases, there was a span of 10 bases. The CDR3 is made up of 12 amino acids. The germline V gene encodes CDR1 LNHDA and CDR2 SQIVND (reference sequence). CDR3 bases: TGTGCCAGCGAAAAGTCCGGAAACACCATATATTTT. Protein product: CASEKSGNTIYF.

CDR3 DNA sequence: TGTGCCAGCAGCTTAGAGGTGACTAGCGGGAGTGCAGATACGCAGTATTTT. Residues: CASSLEVTSGSADTQYF. The rearrangement joins TRBV7-9 to TRBJ2-3, with 12 nucleotides matching TRBD2. CDR3 length: 17 residues. V was clipped by 1 base and J by 4 bases; unmatched bases: 6. Germline V gene sequence: CDR1 SEHNR, CDR2 FQNEAQ (reference sequence). Full variable domain (remainder filled in from reference TRBV7-9 and TRBJ2-3): DTGVSQNPRHKITKRGQNVTFRCDPISEHNRLYWYRQTLGQGPEFLTYFQNEAQLEKSRLLSDRFSAERPKGSFSTLEIQRTEQGDSAMYLCASSLEVTSGSADTQYFGPGTRLTVL.

This clone was detected once. The chain uses TRBV2 and TRBJ2-7; 11 bases are shared with TRBD2. This CDR3 has 15 amino acids. Germline CDR1 and CDR2: SNHLY and FYNNEI. V lost 5 bases to trimming and J lost 5 bases; unmatched junction nucleotides: 8. DNA of the CDR3: TGTGCCAGCAGTCCCGAACTAGCGGGAGTACACGAGCAGTACTTC. This encodes CASSPELAGVHEQYF.

The gene calls are TRBV5-1 and TRBJ2-3; TRBD2 matches 10 bases. V dropped 4 bases and J dropped 4; count of bases not matched to a gene: 9. The germline V gene has CDR1 SGHRS and CDR2 YFSETQ. The CDR3 runs to 16 residues. The DNA for the CDR3 is TGCGCCAGCAGCCAGTACGGGACTAGCGCGGCAGATACGCAGTATTTT. Translating it yields CASSQYGTSAADTQYF. Filled out from reference TRBV5-1 and TRBJ2-3, the complete variable domain reads KAGVTQTPRYLIKTRGQQVTLSCSPISGHRSVSWYQQTPGQGLQFLFEYFSETQRNKGNFPGRFSGRQFSNSRSEMNVSTLELGDSALYLCASSQYGTSAADTQYFGPGTRLTVL.

J is TRBJ2-1 and V is TRBV6-5, with TRBD2 as a possible D gene (5 bases). Germline assignment: CDR1 MNHEY and CDR2 SVGAGI. Trimming removed 6 bases at V and 7 bases at J, with 13 bases between. CDR3 size: 13 residues. The chain's CDR3 is CASSTSTENEQFF. CDR3 DNA: TGTGCCAGCAGCACTAGTACGGAGAATGAGCAGTTCTTC.

The chain joins TRBV7-2 to TRBJ2-1; 9 nucleotides agree with TRBD2. The CDR3 sequence is 16 residues long. Germline CDR1 reads SGHTA; CDR2 reads FQGNSA. V was pared by 1 base and J by 8 bases, with 9 bases of the junction left unmatched. CDR3 bases: TGTGCCAGCAGCTTAGTTCTAGCGGGGCGGGCTCATGAGCAGTTCTTC. It specifies CASSLVLAGRAHEQFF.

The sample holds one count of this clone. A clone one base away is much larger, so this may be a read error. The chain couples TRBV6-1 to TRBJ2-6; no clear D gene. The CDR3 consists of 15 residues. The V and J ends lost 1 base and 0 bases respectively, with 4 bases between them. The V gene's germline CDR1 is MNHNS and CDR2 SASEGT. CDR3 sequence reads: CASSEDGSGANVLTF. The CDR3 DNA is TGTGCCAGCAGTGAAGACGGCTCTGGGGCCAACGTCCTGACTTTC.

This sequence joins TRBV5-6 and TRBJ2-7; 12 bases are shared with TRBD2. J lost 5 bases, V lost 4 bases, and 7 bases had no gene match. The CDR3 is 15 amino acids. CDR1 SGHDT and CDR2 YYEEEE come from the germline V gene. CDR3 sequence (DNA): TGTGCCAGCAGCCCAGGACTAGCGGGATTCCACGAGCAGTACTTC. Its translation: CASSPGLAGFHEQYF.

This chain joins TRBV4-1 and TRBJ2-2; 10 bases align to TRBD2. The CDR3 consists of 16 residues. Trimming cost V 1 base and J 1 base; bases outside gene matches: 0. Germline V gene data show CDR1 as MGHRA and CDR2 as YSYEKL. The CDR3 here is CASSQGTSGNTGELFF. The CDR3 nucleotides read TGCGCCAGCAGCCAAGGGACTAGCGGGAACACCGGGGAGCTGTTTTTT.